This T cell receptor (beta chain) came from a study of cytomegalovirus exposure and HLA in healthy donors (dated by TCRdb to 2016 to 2017). Study-level background: According to an earlier analysis of 450 to 650 of the donors, 200 million or so T cells yielded roughly 110 million unique TCR beta sequences and more than 250 Gb of sequence data. About 330 gigabases of sequencing data and around 90 million unique TCR sequences made up an early release that covered 640 HLA-typed donors. The genetic ancestry cluster associated with self-reported Caucasian donors included over 80% of the roughly 360 genotyped donors. The study aimed to test whether cataloging public T cell receptors could reveal signatures of past pathogen exposure. Using immunosequencing, the study profiled T cell repertoires from about 610 subjects and related those repertoires to cytomegalovirus serostatus. Along with the roughly 710-subject first cohort, a separate validation cohort of more than 90 different subjects was used. To predict cytomegalovirus infection status, the study combined high-throughput TCR immunosequencing, statistical association of individual TCRs with disease status, and machine learning. A later analysis re-examined previously published TCR beta repertoires from just over 650 donors and added high-resolution HLA genotyping to investigate patterns of TCR occurrence. The later analysis used no new phenotypic data to find candidate immune exposures, relying instead on TCR beta sequences and their occurrence across donors. In an earlier analysis of roughly 540 of the donors, high-throughput TCR beta sequencing was used to judge whether each TCR beta V gene segment behaved as functional or pseudogenic. Donor age, sex, ethnicity and CMV serostatus were compiled alongside the repertoire data. In a later genetic analysis, genome-wide SNP genotypes for about 55% of the roughly 670 donors were used, and that subset was treated as a discovery cohort. Every discovery cohort repertoire had been produced on one sequencing platform. HLA typing covered class I and class II loci at four-digit resolution. The number of typed donors differed by locus: roughly 629-640 for A, B, C, DRB1 and DQB1; 500 to 550 for DQA1; some 610 for DPA1; and some 450 for DPB1. Several DR-DQ haplotypes were handled as single units for association and clustering because linkage in the cohort was strong. On average, roughly 240,000 unique TCR beta nucleotide sequences were sequenced per donor among a few hundred genotyped donors of the cohort, with around 19% of those sequences being non-productive. Findings and caveats that apply to the study as a whole: The classifier was reported to diagnose cytomegalovirus status with high specificity and sensitivity in both the original and validation cohorts. When HLA alleles, especially DR and DQ, strongly co-occurred, attributing TCR associations to individual alleles was difficult. In a later analysis, TCR association rates were found to vary across HLA loci, with the most associated TCRs seen for DRB1 alleles and the fewest for HLA-C alleles. A group of highly shared sequence variants was considered likely to be a technical artifact of the sequencing pipeline. Immune exposure information for the cohort was limited to CMV serostatus. This cohort had only TCR beta chains sequenced, and the lack of alpha or paired-chain data limited which features could be detected. In vitro tests confirmed that a few of the cytomegalovirus-associated TCR beta chains recognize cytomegalovirus antigens. Linkage disequilibrium might explain the correlated functional status among segregating V segments, but an unknown experimental factor could not be ruled out. While some public TCRs were present in many individuals, most TCR sequences turned up only very rarely across donors. A further reported finding was that TCR beta sequences accurately predicted the HLA-A and HLA-B alleles for most subjects in the first cohort. According to a later genetic analysis, donors in an Asian-associated ancestry cluster had fewer N-insertions in productive TCRs than the approximately 700-donor mean. In the study, 150 to 200 TCR beta chains were listed as associated with cytomegalovirus. According to a later analysis, parvovirus B19, influenza, CMV and Epstein-Barr virus appeared linked to several top co-occurrence clusters. Roughly uniform sequencing depth across donors was assumed in presence/absence analyses, although this assumption may not hold. The earlier analysis of about 600 of the donors excluded 15 to 20 rarely observed V segments, including chromosome 9 orphons, because counts were too low. HLA typing was unavailable for some donors at each locus, so association tests used only the typed subset. An association between a missense DCLRE1C variant and V-gene and J-gene trimming of TCR beta chains was found in a later genetic analysis and replicated in an independent cohort. In a later analysis, HLA-associated TCR beta chains showed more clonal expansion and lower generation probabilities than non-associated chains that were equally common. A later analysis associated 16,951 TCR beta sequences with specific HLA alleles at a false discovery rate of 0.05. In an earlier analysis of roughly 500 of the donors, most TCR beta V segments appeared in productive rearrangements about 90% or about 30% of the time, broadly matching IMGT annotations. In a later analysis, most CMV-associated TCR beta chains were found to appear HLA-restricted, with HLA associations seemingly driven largely by CMV exposure. Because the 87-base-pair reads could not distinguish some IMGT-functional V segments, including TRBV6-2 and TRBV6-3, those segments were excluded. The authors suggested that the approach could potentially be generalized to other disease states and immunological phenotypes.

The library relied on the immunoSEQ multiplex PCR assay. A mixture of 60 forward primers for TCR Vbeta segments and 13 reverse primers for TCR Jbeta segments was used in the multiplex PCR. Amplification of the CDR3 region of rearranged TCR beta genes was performed with a multiplex PCR assay on genomic DNA. On the Illumina HiSeq System, the amplified TCR beta libraries were sequenced as 87-base-pair reads. Turning to the authors' computational methods: A later analysis tallied 75 million to 95 million unique TCR beta chains across the 666 repertoires, and about 10 million of those chains were shared by two or more donors. A nearest-neighbor algorithm error-corrected the raw reads and collapsed the reads into unique sequences, merging closely related sequences to remove PCR and sequencing errors. To assign V, D and J gene segments, CDR3 sequences were aligned to IMGT reference sequences. Each retained sequence needed at least a six-nucleotide match to both a V gene segment and a J gene segment. Rearrangements were classified as productive when the CDR3 lacked stop codons and remained in frame with V and J, and all other rearrangements were classified as non-productive. Following IMGT convention, CDR3 was defined as the stretch from the second conserved V-encoded cysteine to the conserved J-encoded phenylalanine. Sequences without an unambiguous match to a single V gene segment were excluded from the earlier analysis of several hundred of the donors. An earlier analysis of 500 to 600 of the donors classified V segments as functional when productive rearrangements were above 56.7% and as segregating when the standard deviation between donors was above 5%. A statistical classification framework was developed to diagnose cytomegalovirus status using the catalog of TCR beta chain sequences. In a later analysis, V and J genes were assigned by comparing TCR nucleotide sequences against IMGT/GENE-DB human TR gene sequences. A later analysis assigned CDR3 sequences and most-parsimonious VDJ recombination scenarios with the TCRdist pipeline. In a later analysis, every TCR beta chain was defined by the combination of its CDR3 amino acid sequence and its V-gene family, and reads without a unique V-gene family were dropped. To address suspected cross-contamination and a sequencing artifact, a later analysis removed some 620 highly shared, low-generation-probability nucleotide sequences. A later analysis calculated a clonal expansion index for each public chain from normalized within-repertoire ranks of inferred template counts. In a later analysis, generation probabilities were computed using a VDJ recombination model fitted to out-of-frame rearrangements, and the results were checked against IGoR. In a later analysis, hypergeometric tests were used to score TCR-TCR, TCR-HLA and TCR-CMV co-occurrence, with a repertoire-size bias correction applied to TCR pairs. A later analysis estimated false discovery rates by permuting HLA or CMV assignments 20 times. In a later analysis, co-occurring TCRs were grouped with DBSCAN, and TCRdist sequence similarity was added when clustering was performed within HLA-allele-positive subsets. Repertoires with fewer than 30,000 or more than 120,000 public chains were left out of co-occurrence clustering, as were about five repertoires with anomalous nucleotide sharing. TCRdb obtained this table from immuneACCESS and retained in-frame rearrangements with V and J assigned. These tables miss some clones; where compared with another copy, unresolved V genes account for less than half of the shortfall, and the remainder is unexplained. V and J calls and clone size come straight from that table; D and trimming were deduced from the DNA. The sample table contains around 130,000 clones; only one count was recorded for approximately 8.7% of them. The ten largest clonotypes hold 5.5% of the sample.

The CDR3, from cysteine to phenylalanine, totals 14 residues. The DNA shown is the 42-base CDR3, in frame from base 1. Ends trimmed: V by 2 bases, J by 7 bases; bases unmatched to a gene: 7. The germline V gene yields MNHNS for CDR1 and SASEGT for CDR2. The cohort was made up of roughly 670 healthy bone marrow donors. At the time of sampling, all cohort members were nominally healthy, though unrecorded immune exposures were likely present. The donor was CMV seronegative and was included in the group of a few hundred seronegative cohort members. Each donor provided a peripheral blood sample, and peripheral blood mononuclear cells were used for TCR beta sequencing. The Qiagen DNeasy Blood Extraction Kit was used to extract genomic DNA from the blood cell samples. A note on this clone: It lacks a known antigen. One base away there is no much larger clone; base qualities are not given.

The chain is encoded by TRBV6-1 joined to TRBJ1-1, with 7 central nucleotides matching TRBD1. Sample: PBMCs. The source of this sequence is a man aged 35 to 55 in good health and CMV-seronegative. The bases are TGTGCCAGCAGTGAACGGGGCAGGGGGGTTGAAGCTTTCTTT. Protein translation: CASSERGRGVEAFF.